A single sample gave rise to the 9 T cell receptor beta chains below, sequenced in a study of CD8 T cells in Susac syndrome. Reverse transcription of about 0.45 to 1 ug RNA was performed with random hexamers. TCRdb re-called the immunoSEQ multiplex PCR reads with MiXCR, one entry per CDR3 protein. The repertoire consists of about 170,000 distinct CDR3 sequences, with approximately 94% occurring once and the leading ten covering roughly 0.1%. Sequencing used CD4+ T cells from PBMCs. The receptors stem from a human donor with multiple sclerosis.

This clonotype was detected only once. The V call is TRBV28, the J call TRBJ2-7, with 7 bases lining up with TRBD2. This CDR3 is 13 amino acids long. The V gene end was trimmed by 6 bases and the J gene end by 5 bases; junction bases not matched to a gene: 7. Germline V gene sequence: CDR1 MDHEN, CDR2 SYDVKM. The CDR3: CASRSGGRNEQYF. The DNA for the CDR3 is TGTGCCAGCAGGTCGGGGGGTCGAAACGAGCAGTACTTC.

The J gene is TRBJ1-4, the V gene TRBV5-6; the match to TRBD1 covers 7 bases. The CDR3 is 15 residues long. The ends lost 2 bases at V and 6 bases at J; junction bases unmatched: 7. From germline, CDR1 is SGHDT and CDR2 YYEEEE. This CDR3 reads CASSFRDSQDEKLFF. CDR3 nucleotide sequence: TGTGCCAGCAGCTTCCGGGACAGTCAGGATGAAAAACTGTTTTTT.

The rearrangement links TRBV3-1 to TRBJ2-1, with D unresolved. Germline CDR1 and CDR2: LGHDT and YNNKEL (reference sequence). Trimming left V 2 bases short and J 6 bases short, with 23 bases between. The CDR3 totals 18 residues. This chain's CDR3 is CASSQKNRVGILVNEQFF. In nucleotides, the CDR3 is TGTGCCAGCAGCCAAAAAAACCGAGTGGGGATTCTAGTCAATGAGCAGTTCTTC.

This chain connects TRBV7-8 to TRBJ1-2, with 10 bases aligning to TRBD1. This CDR3 is 15 amino acids long. CDR1 is SGHVS, CDR2 FQNEAQ, per germline. V dropped 5 bases and J dropped 4; count of bases not matched to a gene: 7. The CDR3 nucleotides read TGTGCCAGCAGCACGATGGGACAGGGGTTCTATGGCTACACCTTC. Translated, it gives CASSTMGQGFYGYTF.

The chain carries TRBV7-8 and TRBJ1-5, with 8 bases lining up with TRBD1. Looked up from germline, CDR1 is SGHVS and CDR2 is FQNEAQ. The junction had 10 bases not matched to a gene; V was cut back by 2 bases and J by 7 bases. The CDR3 runs to 16 residues. The CDR3, as DNA: TGTGCCAGCAGCTTAAGTAGGACAGGGTTATACCAGCCCCAGCATTTT. The encoded protein is CASSLSRTGLYQPQHF.

The chain joins TRBV7-9 to TRBJ2-7, with D possibly being TRBD2 (5 bases). V lost 2 bases and J 0 bases, leaving 8 bases between the germline ends. The CDR3 is made up of 14 amino acids. Per germline, CDR1 SEHNR and CDR2 FQNEAQ (reference sequence). This CDR3 is CASSLRAGSYEQYF. The CDR3 nucleotides are TGTGCCAGCAGCTTACGGGCGGGCTCCTACGAGCAGTACTTC.

The chain employs TRBV12-3 or TRBV12-4 and TRBJ1-2; D call uncertain. This CDR3 has 15 amino acids. The V gene lost 0 bases and the J gene lost 8 bases, with 16 bases spanning the gap. The CDR3 DNA sequence: TGTGCCAGCAGTTTAGCGCCCGCAGGACGGGCGGGCTACACCTTC. Translation gives CASSLAPAGRAGYTF.

The chain employs TRBV28 and TRBJ1-2; no clear D gene. The germline V and J ends were trimmed by 2 bases and 12 bases, with 13 bases remaining between them. This CDR3 has 12 amino acids. CDR1 is MDHEN and CDR2 is SYDVKM in the germline V gene. CDR3 protein: CASSLGTRVHTF. DNA of the CDR3: TGTGCCAGCAGTTTAGGAACCCGGGTTCACACCTTC.

The V call is TRBV3-1, the J call TRBJ2-1, with D tentatively TRBD1 (5 bases). Trimming took off 2 bases at V and 15 bases at J, with 14 bases between the two ends. The CDR3 sequence is 12 residues long. Germline lookup yields CDR1 LGHDT and CDR2 YNNKEL (reference sequence). The CDR3 loop reads CASSQSGRALFF. In DNA, the CDR3 is TGTGCCAGCAGCCAATCGGGCAGGGCCCTGTTCTTC.